This T cell receptor beta chain was captured by sequencing in a study of T cell responses to AZD1222 COVID-19 vaccine. Study outcomes and limitations: Possibly, clonal diversity was underestimated; donors were largely white British and included more females. Spike as a whole was targeted by vaccine-associated CD4 TCRs, dominant at 160-218 and 743-854.

On this clone: Its antigen is unknown.

The CDR3 length is 15 residues. Per the germline V gene, CDR1 is LNHDA and CDR2 is SQIVND (reference sequence). J was trimmed by 6 bases and V by 2 bases; bases with no gene match: 8. Assay: immunoSEQ multiplex PCR; the TCRdb copy retains only in-frame clones and omits some. The data hold roughly 170,000 clones, with roughly 92% observed a single time. This sample comprised peripheral blood, obtained 28 days after the second AZD1222 dose. The rearrangement uses TRBV19 and TRBJ2-7; 9 bases map to TRBD1. The TCR originated in an adult who received the AZD1222 COVID-19 vaccine. This CDR3 is CASSIIGTGNPEQYF. DNA of the CDR3: TGTGCCAGTAGTATAATTGGGACAGGGAATCCCGAGCAGTACTTC.